The 5 T cell receptor beta chains reported below all come from one sample, sequenced in a study of cytomegalovirus exposure and HLA in healthy donors. Clones were sequenced by immunoSEQ multiplex PCR, and TCRdb holds only the in-frame ones, with some missing. The sample has about 100,000 clones, 95% seen once. The sample comprised PBMCs. Receptors originate from a woman aged 18-30 years in good health and CMV-seronegative.

The chain uses TRBV6-5 and TRBJ2-7; 9 bases align to TRBD1. The CDR3 totals 14 residues. Losses at the gene ends were 5 bases for V and 4 bases for J; bases not matched to a gene: 6. Germline V gene lookup returns CDR1 MNHEY and CDR2 SVGAGI. This CDR3 is CASSKDRGTYEQYF. CDR3 DNA: TGTGCCAGCAGTAAGGACAGGGGCACATACGAGCAGTACTTC.

The V call is TRBV19, the J call TRBJ2-3, with 12 bases aligning to TRBD2. CDR3 length: 16 residues. Germline loops: CDR1 LNHDA, CDR2 SQIVND (reference sequence). The V gene end was trimmed by 7 bases and the J gene end by 0 bases; junction bases not matched to a gene: 5. The CDR3 region has the DNA TGTGCCAGTACCGCGACTAGCGGGGGTAGCACAGATACGCAGTATTTT. Translated: CASTATSGGSTDTQYF.

This sequence joins TRBV9 and TRBJ2-7; 9 nucleotides match TRBD2. V shed 0 bases, J shed 2 bases, and the junction held 6 bases outside the gene matches. The CDR3 totals 16 residues. CDR1 is SGDLS and CDR2 is YYNGEE in the germline V gene. The CDR3 DNA sequence: TGTGCCAGCAGCGTAGCCGGGGTAGCGGGGGCCTACGAGCAGTACTTC. This codes for CASSVAGVAGAYEQYF.

The V call is TRBV28, the J call TRBJ1-1; the D gene is possibly TRBD1 (6 bases). With 3 bases removed from V and 5 bases from J, the gap between germline ends came to 10 bases. This CDR3 has 13 residues. Looked up from germline, CDR1 is MDHEN and CDR2 is SYDVKM. The CDR3 DNA follows: TGTGCCAGCAGTTTTGCCACAGGGACTGAAGCTTTCTTT. Translation: CASSFATGTEAFF.

This sequence joins TRBV21-1 and TRBJ1-4; no check of the table's D call, TRBD1, against the DNA was made. TRBV21-1 is reported as a pseudogene. The CDR3 spans 14 residues. The CDR3, as DNA: TGTGCCAGCAGCAACAGGGGTACTAATGAAAAACTGTTTTTT. Amino acid sequence: CASSNRGTNEKLFF.